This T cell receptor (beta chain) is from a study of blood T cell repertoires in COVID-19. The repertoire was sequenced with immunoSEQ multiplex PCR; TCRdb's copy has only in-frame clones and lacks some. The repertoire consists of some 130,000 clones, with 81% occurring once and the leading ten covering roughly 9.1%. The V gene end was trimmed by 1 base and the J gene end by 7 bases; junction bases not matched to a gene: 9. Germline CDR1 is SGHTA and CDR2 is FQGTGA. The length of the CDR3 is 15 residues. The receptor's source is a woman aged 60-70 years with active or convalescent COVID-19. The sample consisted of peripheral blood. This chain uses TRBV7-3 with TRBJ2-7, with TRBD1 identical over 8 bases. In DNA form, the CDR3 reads TGTGCCAGCAGCTTAAGTGGGCAGGGGGCGTCGGAGCAGTACTTC. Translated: CASSLSGQGASEQYF.